Following are 7 T cell receptor beta chains from one sample sequenced in a study of graft-versus-host responses after intestinal transplantation. This table comes from immunoSEQ multiplex PCR, and its TCRdb copy is limited to in-frame clones, with some not included. Among approximately 25,000 clones listed, 85% to 95% were seen once. The sequenced sample was PBMCs, obtained 18 days after transplant. Receptor source: a human patient who received an intestinal transplant, so some T cells may come from the graft donor.

This chain connects TRBV5-5 to TRBJ1-1; D is unclear. V was pared by 0 bases and J by 1 base, with 7 bases between. The CDR3 is 14 residues long. Germline V gene data show CDR1 as SGHKS and CDR2 as YYEKEE (reference sequence). CDR3 region: CASSLVQKNTEAFF. The CDR3 nucleotides read TGTGCCAGCAGCTTGGTACAGAAGAACACTGAAGCTTTCTTT.

This clone was detected only once. The chain employs TRBV25-1 and TRBJ2-2, with 7 bases matching TRBD1. J was trimmed by 0 bases and V by 8 bases; bases with no gene match: 0. The CDR3 contains 13 residues. CDR1 and CDR2 (germline): MGHDK, SYGVNS. In nucleotides, the CDR3 is TGTGCCAGCGGGACAGCGAACACCGGGGAGCTGTTTTTT. Its protein product is CASGTANTGELFF.

The chain is built from TRBV30 and TRBJ2-7; either TRBD1 or TRBD2 may supply D (5 bases each). From germline, CDR1 is GTSNPN and CDR2 SVGIG (reference sequence). The CDR3 runs to 15 residues. Trimming cost V 0 bases and J 5 bases, with 17 bases left between them. The CDR3 loop is CAWSVPWDGADEQYF. Here the CDR3 DNA reads TGTGCCTGGAGTGTACCTTGGGACGGAGCCGACGAGCAGTACTTC.

To note about this clone: Mismatch with germline at one junction end may stem from a read error. V gene TRBV10-3 combines with J gene TRBJ2-7; 7 bases fit TRBD1. The CDR3 has 12 amino acids. Germline V gene sequence: CDR1 ENHRY, CDR2 SYGVKD. CDR3 nucleotides: TGCTCCACCGGGACAGCTGCCTACGAGCAGTACTTC. It translates to CSTGTAAYEQYF.

J is TRBJ2-5 and V is TRBV7-9, with D possibly TRBD1 on 5 matching bases. The DNA end is a closer match to TRBJ2-7, so the J assignment may be wrong. This CDR3 has 13 amino acids. Germline CDR1 reads SEHNR; CDR2 reads FQNEAQ (reference sequence). CDR3 DNA sequence: TGTGCCAGTACGACAGTAAACCCCTACGAGCAGTACTTC. Translating gives CASTTVNPYEQYF.

This clone was counted once. This chain links TRBV2 with TRBJ2-7; 8 bases align to TRBD1. V lost 6 bases, J lost 1 base, and 8 bases stayed unmatched. Germline CDR1 SNHLY, CDR2 FYNNEI. This CDR3 region has 15 residues. The CDR3 sequence: CASRDGQGGSYEQYF. The CDR3 DNA follows: TGTGCCAGCAGAGACGGACAGGGTGGGTCCTACGAGCAGTACTTC.

Here the CDR3 DNA reads TGTGCTAGTACATGGGGGACAGGGTACGGAGGAAATGAAAAACTGTTTTTT. Translating it yields CASTWGTGYGGNEKLFF. The chain links TRBV12-5 to TRBJ1-4; TRBD1 matches at 9 bases. CDR1 LGHNT and CDR2 FRNRAP come from the germline V gene. Trimming removed 8 bases from V and 5 bases from J; junction bases left unmatched: 15. CDR3 length equals 17 residues.